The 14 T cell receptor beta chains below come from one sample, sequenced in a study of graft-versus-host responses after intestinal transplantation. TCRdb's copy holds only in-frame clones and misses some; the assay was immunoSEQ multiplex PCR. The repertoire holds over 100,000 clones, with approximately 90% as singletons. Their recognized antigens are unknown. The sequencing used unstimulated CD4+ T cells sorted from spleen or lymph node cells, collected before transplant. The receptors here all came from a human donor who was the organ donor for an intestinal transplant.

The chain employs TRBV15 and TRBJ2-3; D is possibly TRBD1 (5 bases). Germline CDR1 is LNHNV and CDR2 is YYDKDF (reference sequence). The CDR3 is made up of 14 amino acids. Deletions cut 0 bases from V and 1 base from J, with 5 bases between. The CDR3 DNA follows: TGTGCCACCAGCAGAGACAGGGGCACAGATACGCAGTATTTT. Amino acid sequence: CATSRDRGTDTQYF.

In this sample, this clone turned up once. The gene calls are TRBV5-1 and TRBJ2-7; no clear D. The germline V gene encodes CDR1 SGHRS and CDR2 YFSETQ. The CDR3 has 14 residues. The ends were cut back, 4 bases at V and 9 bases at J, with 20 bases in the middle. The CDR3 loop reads CASSDPSMDSGQYF. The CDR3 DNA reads TGCGCCAGCAGCGACCCTAGTATGGATTCCGGGCAGTACTTC.

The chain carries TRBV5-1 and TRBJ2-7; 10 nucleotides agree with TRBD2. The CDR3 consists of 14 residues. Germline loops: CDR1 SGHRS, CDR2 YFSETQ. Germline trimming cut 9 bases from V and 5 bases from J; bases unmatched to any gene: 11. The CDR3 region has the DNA TGCGCCACCAGGTCGGGACTAGCGAACCACGAGCAGTACTTC. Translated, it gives CATRSGLANHEQYF.

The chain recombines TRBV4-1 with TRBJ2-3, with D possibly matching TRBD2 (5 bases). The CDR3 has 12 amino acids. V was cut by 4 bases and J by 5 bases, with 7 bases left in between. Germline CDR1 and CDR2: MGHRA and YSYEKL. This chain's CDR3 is CASSRGVDTQYF. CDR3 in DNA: TGCGCCAGCAGCCGGGGAGTAGATACGCAGTATTTT.

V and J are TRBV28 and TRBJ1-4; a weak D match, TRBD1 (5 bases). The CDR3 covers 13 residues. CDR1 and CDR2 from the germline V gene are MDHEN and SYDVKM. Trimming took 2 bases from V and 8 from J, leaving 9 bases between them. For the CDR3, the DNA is TGTGCCAGCAGTTTAGGGGGAGGGGAAAAACTGTTTTTT. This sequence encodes CASSLGGGEKLFF.

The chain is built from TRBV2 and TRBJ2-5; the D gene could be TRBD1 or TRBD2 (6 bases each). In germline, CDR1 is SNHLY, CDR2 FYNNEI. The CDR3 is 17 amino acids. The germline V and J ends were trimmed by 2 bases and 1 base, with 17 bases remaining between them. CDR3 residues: CASSEFGGAWSQETQYF. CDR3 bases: TGTGCCAGCAGTGAATTCGGGGGCGCTTGGTCCCAAGAGACCCAGTACTTC.

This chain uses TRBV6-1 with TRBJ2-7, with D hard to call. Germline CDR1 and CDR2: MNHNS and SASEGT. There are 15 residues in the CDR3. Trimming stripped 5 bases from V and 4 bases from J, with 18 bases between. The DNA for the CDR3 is TGTGCCAGCAGTTTCCGGGCAGGTGGTCGGTACGAGCAGTACTTC. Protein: CASSFRAGGRYEQYF.

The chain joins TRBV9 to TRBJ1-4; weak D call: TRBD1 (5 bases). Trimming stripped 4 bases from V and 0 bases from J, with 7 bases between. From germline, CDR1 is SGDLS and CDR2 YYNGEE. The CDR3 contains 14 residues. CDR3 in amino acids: CASSKDTTNEKLFF. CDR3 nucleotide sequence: TGTGCCAGCAGCAAGGACACAACTAATGAAAAACTGTTTTTT.

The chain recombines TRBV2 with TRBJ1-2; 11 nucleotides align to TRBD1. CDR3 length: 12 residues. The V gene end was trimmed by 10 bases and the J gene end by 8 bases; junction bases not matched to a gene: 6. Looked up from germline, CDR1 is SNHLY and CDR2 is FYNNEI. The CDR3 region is CAILDRGRGYTF. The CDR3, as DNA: TGTGCCATCTTGGACAGGGGGCGAGGCTACACCTTC.

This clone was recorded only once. As DNA, the CDR3 is TGCGCCAGCAGCTTCGGGGGCTTCGACCTCGAAAACATTCAGTACTTC. Its translation: CASSFGGFDLENIQYF. V usage is TRBV5-1 and J usage is TRBJ2-4; D possibly matches TRBD1 or TRBD2 (6 bases each). This CDR3 has 16 amino acids. Trimming took 2 bases from V and 5 from J, leaving 17 bases between them. The germline V gene has CDR1 SGHRS and CDR2 YFSETQ.

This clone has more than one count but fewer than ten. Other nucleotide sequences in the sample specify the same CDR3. CDR3 amino acids: CASSLGGTGNTIYF. The DNA for the CDR3 is TGCGCCAGCAGCTTGGGAGGAACTGGAAACACCATATATTTT. The genes are TRBV5-1 and TRBJ1-3, with D unresolved. In germline, CDR1 is SGHRS, CDR2 YFSETQ. This CDR3 has 14 residues. V was shortened by 0 bases and J by 2 bases, with 6 bases between the two germline ends.

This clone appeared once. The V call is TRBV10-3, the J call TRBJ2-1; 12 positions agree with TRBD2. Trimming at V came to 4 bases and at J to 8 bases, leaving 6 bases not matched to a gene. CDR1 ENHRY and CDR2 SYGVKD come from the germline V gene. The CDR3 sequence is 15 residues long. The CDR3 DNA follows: TGTGCCATCAGTGTAGGCCTAGCGGGAGGGTATGAGCAGTTCTTC. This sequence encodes CAISVGLAGGYEQFF.

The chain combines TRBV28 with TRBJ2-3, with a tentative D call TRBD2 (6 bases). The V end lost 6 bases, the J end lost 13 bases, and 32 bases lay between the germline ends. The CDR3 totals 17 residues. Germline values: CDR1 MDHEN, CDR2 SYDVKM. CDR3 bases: TGTGCCAGCAGACCCAAAGGGGCAGGGACCGGAGCGAGGGAGGAGTATTTT. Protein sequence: CASRPKGAGTGAREEYF.

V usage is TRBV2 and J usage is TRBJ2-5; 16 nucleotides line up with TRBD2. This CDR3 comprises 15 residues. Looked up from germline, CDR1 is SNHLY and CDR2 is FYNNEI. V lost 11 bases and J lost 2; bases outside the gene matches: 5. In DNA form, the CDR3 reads TGTGCCTCGGGACTAGCGGGAGGGGGGCAAGAGACCCAGTACTTC. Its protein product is CASGLAGGGQETQYF.